The entry that follows covers one TCR beta chain sequence. This entry comes from a study of blood T cell repertoires in COVID-19. Authors' analysis steps: How many nucleated cells were present was estimated from reference gene primer amplification. Only in-frame clones appear in the TCRdb table, and some are missing; sequencing was by immunoSEQ multiplex PCR. Clone size and V and J calls were adopted from that table, with D and trimming inferred from the DNA. The table shows approximately 89,000 clones, with 85% to 95% occurring only once. The TCR was taken from a woman aged 55-75 years with active COVID-19. Material: peripheral blood.

The CDR3 region is CSADDGTGVGSGYTF. The DNA for the CDR3 is TGCAGCGCGGACGATGGGACAGGGGTTGGAAGCGGCTACACCTTC. The genes are TRBV29-1 and TRBJ1-2, with TRBD1 identical over 10 bases. The V segment lost 7 bases and the J segment 8 bases; nucleotides outside the gene matches: 16. CDR3 length: 15 residues. CDR1 is SQVTM and CDR2 is ANQGSEA in the germline V gene.